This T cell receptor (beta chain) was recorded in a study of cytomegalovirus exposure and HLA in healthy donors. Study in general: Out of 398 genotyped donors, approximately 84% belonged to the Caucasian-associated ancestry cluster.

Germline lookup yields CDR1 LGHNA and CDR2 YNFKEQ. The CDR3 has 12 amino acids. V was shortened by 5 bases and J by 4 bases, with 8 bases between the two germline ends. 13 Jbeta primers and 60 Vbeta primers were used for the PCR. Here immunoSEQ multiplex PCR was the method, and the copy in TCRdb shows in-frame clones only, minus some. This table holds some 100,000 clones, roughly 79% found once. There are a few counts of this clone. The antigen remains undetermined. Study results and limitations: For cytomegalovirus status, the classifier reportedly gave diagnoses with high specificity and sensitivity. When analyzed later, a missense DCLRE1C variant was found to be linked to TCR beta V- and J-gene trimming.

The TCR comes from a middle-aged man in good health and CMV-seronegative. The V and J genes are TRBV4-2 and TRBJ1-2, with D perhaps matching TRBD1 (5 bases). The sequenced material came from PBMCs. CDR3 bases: TGTGCCAGCAGCGACAGCGTCTATGGCTACACCTTC. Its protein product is CASSDSVYGYTF.